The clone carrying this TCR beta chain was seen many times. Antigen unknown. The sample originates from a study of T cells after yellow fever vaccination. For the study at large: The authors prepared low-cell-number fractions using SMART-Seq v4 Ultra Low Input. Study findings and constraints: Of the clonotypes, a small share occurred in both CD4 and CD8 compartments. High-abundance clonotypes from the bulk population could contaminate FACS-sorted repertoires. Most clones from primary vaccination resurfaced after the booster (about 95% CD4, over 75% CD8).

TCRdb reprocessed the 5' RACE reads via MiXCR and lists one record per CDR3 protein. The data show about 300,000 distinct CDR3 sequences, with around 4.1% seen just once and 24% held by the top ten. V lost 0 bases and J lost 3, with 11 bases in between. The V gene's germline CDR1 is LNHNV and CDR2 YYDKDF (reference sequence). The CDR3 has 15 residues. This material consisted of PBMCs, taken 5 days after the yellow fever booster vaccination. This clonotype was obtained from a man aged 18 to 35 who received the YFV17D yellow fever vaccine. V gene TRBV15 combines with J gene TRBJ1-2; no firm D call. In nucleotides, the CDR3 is TGTGCCACCAGCAGAGATGTATCAGCTTACTATGGCTACACCTTC. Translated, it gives CATSRDVSAYYGYTF.